Included here is one T cell receptor beta chain sequence, with context. Each PCR replicate from the sorted subsets contained about 180 ng DNA, which is tens of thousands of T cell genomes. Sequencing was performed with immunoSEQ multiplex PCR; in TCRdb, only in-frame clones are kept and a portion is missing. Of a few million clones listed, over 85% are singletons. The data stem from a study of shared clonotypes between healthy human individuals. Study-wide context: Per-donor plates numbered three CD4 naive, three CD4 memory, two CD8 naive and one CD8 memory.

The germline CDR1 and CDR2 sequences are SGHTS and YDEGEE. Losses at the gene ends were 4 bases for V and 3 bases for J; bases not matched to a gene: 5. This CDR3 contains 15 residues. The genes are TRBV5-8 and TRBJ1-5; TRBD1 matches 9 bases. This receptor was identified in a man aged 18 to 30 in good health. The sample was naive CD4+ T cells sorted from blood. Subset given: CD45RA+ positively selected. CDR3 sequence reads: CASSPWTGDNQPQHF. DNA of the CDR3: TGTGCCAGCAGCCCCTGGACAGGGGACAATCAGCCCCAGCATTTT. The entire variable domain, with the rest obtained from reference TRBV5-8 and TRBJ1-5, is as follows: EAGVTQSPTHLIKTRGQQATLRCSPISGHTSVYWYQQALGLGLQFLLWYDEGEERNRGNFPPRFSGRQFPNYSSELNVNALELEDSALYLCASSPWTGDNQPQHFGDGTRLSIL.